This TCR beta chain was captured by sequencing in a study of blood T cell repertoires in COVID-19. Overall study: The study drew acute and convalescent COVID-19 samples from the United States, Italy and Spain.

Data came from immunoSEQ multiplex PCR; TCRdb stores just in-frame clones and leaves some out. The sample contains 86,000 or so clones, more than 65% of which appear only once. The V gene end was trimmed by 3 bases and the J gene end by 8 bases; junction bases not matched to a gene: 7. There are 14 residues in the CDR3. In germline, CDR1 is ENHRY, CDR2 SYGVKD. The specimen was peripheral blood. The clonotype comes from a man in his 70s with acute or convalescent COVID-19. The chain links TRBV10-3 to TRBJ1-3; TRBD1 matches at 7 bases. CDR3 in amino acids: CAISDLDRVDTIYF. The CDR3, as DNA: TGTGCCATCAGTGACCTCGACAGGGTCGACACCATATATTTT.